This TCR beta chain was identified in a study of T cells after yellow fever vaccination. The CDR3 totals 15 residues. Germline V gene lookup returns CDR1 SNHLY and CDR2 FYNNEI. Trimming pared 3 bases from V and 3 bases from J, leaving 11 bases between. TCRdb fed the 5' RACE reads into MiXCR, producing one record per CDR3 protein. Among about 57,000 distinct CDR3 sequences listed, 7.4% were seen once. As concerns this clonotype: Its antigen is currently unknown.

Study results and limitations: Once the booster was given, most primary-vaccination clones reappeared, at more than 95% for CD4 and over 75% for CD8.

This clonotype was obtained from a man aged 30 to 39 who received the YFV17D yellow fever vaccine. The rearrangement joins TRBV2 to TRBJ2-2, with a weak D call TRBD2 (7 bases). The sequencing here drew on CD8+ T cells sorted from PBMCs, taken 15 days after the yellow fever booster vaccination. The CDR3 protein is CASSDGGRDTGELFF. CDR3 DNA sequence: TGTGCCAGCAGTGACGGGGGGCGGGACACCGGGGAGCTGTTTTTT. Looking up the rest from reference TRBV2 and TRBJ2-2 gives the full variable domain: EPEVTQTPSHQVTQMGQEVILRCVPISNHLYFYWYRQILGQKVEFLVSFYNNEISEKSEIFDDQFSVERPDGSNFTLKIRSTKLEDSAMYFCASSDGGRDTGELFFGEGSRLTVL.